A single sample gave rise to the 26 T cell receptor beta chains below, sequenced in a study of cytomegalovirus exposure and HLA in healthy donors. PCR was performed using 60 Vbeta and 13 Jbeta primers. Clones were sequenced by immunoSEQ multiplex PCR, and TCRdb holds only the in-frame ones, with some missing. This table holds about 150,000 clones, around 80% found once. The specimen was PBMCs. All receptors derive from a woman aged 18 to 35 in good health and CMV-seronegative.

The chain links TRBV11-2 to TRBJ1-5; D is perhaps TRBD1 (6 bases). Per the germline V gene, CDR1 is SGHAT and CDR2 is FQNNGV. This CDR3 comprises 15 residues. Trimming removed 5 bases at V and 3 bases at J, with 14 bases between. As DNA, the CDR3 is TGTGCCAGCAGCCTAGGGGGGGGTAACAATCAGCCCCAGCATTTT. As protein: CASSLGGGNNQPQHF.

The chain is built from TRBV7-9 and TRBJ2-5, with D hard to call. Gene TRBJ2-7 matches the end of the DNA better, so the J call may be wrong. The CDR3 totals 13 residues. Looked up from germline, CDR1 is SEHNR and CDR2 is FQNEAQ (reference sequence). CDR3 residues: CASSLSSSYEQYF. The CDR3 region has the DNA TGTGCCAGCAGCTTATCATCCTCCTACGAGCAGTACTTC.

The sample holds a few counts of this clone. The chain uses TRBV2 and TRBJ2-7; TRBD1 matches 9 bases. CDR3 length equals 14 residues. In germline, CDR1 is SNHLY, CDR2 FYNNEI. J was trimmed by 2 bases and V by 7 bases; bases with no gene match: 6. Written as DNA, the CDR3 is TGTGCCAGCATTTGGGGACAGGGTCCCTACGAGCAGTACTTC. Protein product: CASIWGQGPYEQYF.

The chain is built from TRBV5-1 and TRBJ1-4; TRBD1 aligns across 7 bases. The J segment lost 2 bases and the V segment lost 4 bases, leaving 17 bases of the junction unmatched. From germline, CDR1 is SGHRS and CDR2 YFSETQ. The length of the CDR3 is 19 residues. This CDR3 is CASSRRMLQGLHTNEKLFF. The DNA of the CDR3 is TGCGCCAGCAGCCGACGTATGTTACAGGGGCTGCACACTAATGAAAAACTGTTTTTT.

V usage is TRBV2 and J usage is TRBJ1-3; D possibly corresponds to TRBD1 (5 bases). Germline V gene sequence: CDR1 SNHLY, CDR2 FYNNEI. This CDR3 has 14 amino acids. V lost 8 bases, J lost 3 bases, and 14 bases lay in between. For the CDR3, the DNA is TGTGCCAGCGGCGTGGGGGGGTTTGGAAACACCATATATTTT. Translation gives CASGVGGFGNTIYF.

The chain is built from TRBV18 and TRBJ1-6; the D gene is possibly TRBD1 (6 bases). The germline V and J ends were trimmed by 3 bases and 7 bases, with 13 bases remaining between them. This CDR3 region has 15 residues. Germline values: CDR1 KGHSH, CDR2 LQKENI. CDR3 loop: CASSPSSGQNSPLHF. For the CDR3, the DNA is TGTGCCAGCTCACCTAGTTCCGGACAGAATTCACCCCTCCACTTT.

This chain connects TRBV28 to TRBJ2-3, with D possibly matching TRBD2 (7 bases). Trimming pared 10 bases from V and 2 bases from J, leaving 16 bases between. Per the germline V gene, CDR1 is MDHEN and CDR2 is SYDVKM. The CDR3 spans 14 residues. Written as DNA, the CDR3 is TGTGCCACCATAAGGGGGGGTACCACAGATACGCAGTATTTT. Translated: CATIRGGTTDTQYF.

The J gene is TRBJ2-1, the V gene TRBV5-1; the D gene is possibly TRBD1 (6 bases). Trimming pared 4 bases from V and 4 bases from J, leaving 21 bases between. The V gene's germline CDR1 is SGHRS and CDR2 YFSETQ. This CDR3 spans 17 amino acids. The CDR3, as DNA: TGCGCCAGCAGCCTCACCTCCTCGGGACACGATTACAATGAGCAGTTCTTC. This gives the protein CASSLTSSGHDYNEQFF.

The chain employs TRBV2 and TRBJ1-5, with D perhaps TRBD1 (6 bases). Germline V gene lookup returns CDR1 SNHLY and CDR2 FYNNEI. The CDR3 consists of 13 residues. V was cut by 7 bases and J by 6 bases, with 13 bases left in between. CDR3 protein: CASKTGLAQPQHF. DNA for the CDR3: TGTGCCAGCAAAACAGGGTTGGCTCAGCCCCAGCATTTT.

The chain is built from TRBV4-1 and TRBJ1-4, with a weak D call TRBD1 (6 bases). Trimming took off 6 bases at V and 3 bases at J, with 14 bases between the two ends. Germline values: CDR1 MGHRA, CDR2 YSYEKL. This CDR3 has 15 amino acids. CDR3 nucleotides: TGCGCCAGCAGGCCCCCGGACAGACCTAATGAAAAACTGTTTTTT. Its translation: CASRPPDRPNEKLFF.

This clone was picked up one time. The chain employs TRBV5-5 and TRBJ2-7, with D possibly being TRBD2 (6 bases). CDR1 and CDR2 from the germline V gene are SGHKS and YYEKEE (reference sequence). The CDR3 runs 17 residues. V lost 0 bases and J 0 bases, leaving 16 bases between the germline ends. The CDR3 DNA sequence: TGTGCCAGCAGCTTGGGTCCGGGGGACCCTCTCTCCTACGAGCAGTACTTC. It codes for CASSLGPGDPLSYEQYF. The full variable domain, completed using reference TRBV5-5 and TRBJ2-7, is DAGVTQSPTHLIKTRGQQVTLRCSPISGHKSVSWYQQVLGQGPQFIFQYYEKEERGRGNFPDRFSARQFPNYSSELNVNALLLGDSALYLCASSLGPGDPLSYEQYFGPGTRLTVT.

V usage is TRBV6-1 and J usage is TRBJ2-7, with TRBD1 matching 9 bases. V dropped 6 bases and J dropped 2; count of bases not matched to a gene: 8. Per the germline V gene, CDR1 is MNHNS and CDR2 is SASEGT. The CDR3 extends over 15 amino acids. In nucleotides, the CDR3 is TGTGCCAGCAGGCCGGACAGGGGAGGCCCCTACGAGCAGTACTTC. It yields the protein CASRPDRGGPYEQYF.

The gene calls are TRBV6-5 and TRBJ1-2; D unresolved. V dropped 6 bases and J dropped 0 bases, with 8 bases sitting between them. This CDR3 comprises 13 residues. The germline V gene has CDR1 MNHEY and CDR2 SVGAGI. CDR3 nucleotides: TGTGCCAGCAGGATAGAGGCTAACTATGGCTACACCTTC. It translates to CASRIEANYGYTF.

The chain has TRBV15 and TRBJ2-5; no definite D call. Per germline, CDR1 LNHNV and CDR2 YYDKDF (reference sequence). This CDR3 is 16 amino acids long. V was cut by 0 bases and J by 2 bases, with 13 bases left in between. CDR3 sequence reads: CATSREGAERQETQYF. For the CDR3, the DNA is TGTGCCACCAGCAGAGAGGGTGCGGAACGACAAGAGACCCAGTACTTC.

J is TRBJ2-2 and V is TRBV6-1, with 8 bases lining up with TRBD2. CDR1 and CDR2 (germline): MNHNS, SASEGT. CDR3 length: 15 amino acids. The trim removed 1 base at V and 6 bases at J, leaving 4 bases unmatched. The CDR3 region is CASSEVGGASGELFF. Here the CDR3 DNA reads TGTGCCAGCAGTGAAGTCGGGGGGGCCTCCGGGGAGCTGTTTTTT.

There are a few counts of this clone. The chain couples TRBV2 to TRBJ2-7; no clear D. Between the trimmed V and J ends, which lost 6 bases and 3 bases, there was a span of 27 bases. Germline values: CDR1 SNHLY, CDR2 FYNNEI. This CDR3 has 18 residues. The CDR3 loop reads CASSPESIPRSKLYEQYF. The CDR3 DNA follows: TGTGCCAGCAGCCCCGAAAGCATCCCCCGATCTAAGCTCTACGAGCAGTACTTC.

This sequence joins TRBV30 and TRBJ1-2; D unresolved. In germline, CDR1 is GTSNPN, CDR2 SVGIG (reference sequence). Trimming shortened V by 0 bases and J by 2 bases, and 13 bases separated the two germline ends. This CDR3 has 15 amino acids. The CDR3 protein is CAWSVKVGVNYGYTF. CDR3 bases: TGTGCCTGGAGTGTGAAGGTGGGAGTCAACTATGGCTACACCTTC.

This rearrangement joins TRBV7-8 to TRBJ2-3; D gene unclear. The CDR3 consists of 12 residues. CDR1 is SGHVS and CDR2 is FQNEAQ in the germline V gene. V was shortened by 1 base and J by 14 bases, with 13 bases between the two germline ends. The CDR3 is CASSLGTTRGYF. DNA for the CDR3: TGTGCCAGCAGCTTAGGAACTACGCGCGGGTATTTT.

This clone was seen a single time. This chain links TRBV6-5 with TRBJ2-7; TRBD2 might be the D (5 bases). The germline gives CDR1 MNHEY, CDR2 SVGAGI. This CDR3 region has 15 residues. Trimming pared 2 bases from V and 0 bases from J, leaving 11 bases between. The CDR3, as DNA: TGTGCCAGCAGTTACGGCGGACGGGACTCCTACGAGCAGTACTTC. Protein product: CASSYGGRDSYEQYF.

V is TRBV15 and J is TRBJ2-5; 12 bases are shared with TRBD2. Germline CDR1 and CDR2: LNHNV and YYDKDF (reference sequence). The V and J ends lost 3 bases and 3 bases, in that order; junction bases with no gene match: 11. This CDR3 has 18 amino acids. The chain's CDR3 is CATSRSVTGLAGEETQYF. CDR3 bases: TGTGCCACCAGCAGGAGCGTTACGGGACTAGCGGGTGAAGAGACCCAGTACTTC.

The rearrangement uses TRBV18 and TRBJ1-2, with 8 bases identical to TRBD1. V was pared by 3 bases and J by 6 bases, with 3 bases of the junction left unmatched. The CDR3 sequence is 13 residues long. The V gene's germline CDR1 is KGHSH and CDR2 LQKENI. CDR3: CASSPDRGNGYTF. The DNA for the CDR3 is TGTGCCAGCTCACCTGACAGGGGAAATGGCTACACCTTC.

The chain recombines TRBV18 with TRBJ2-5; 7 bases fit TRBD1. This CDR3 has 13 residues. Germline CDR1 and CDR2: KGHSH and LQKENI. The V segment lost 6 bases and the J segment 6 bases; nucleotides outside the gene matches: 7. The CDR3 DNA is TGTGCCAGCTCCCCAGACAGGGCAAAGACCCAGTACTTC. This translates into CASSPDRAKTQYF. The variable domain in full, with the rest retrieved from reference TRBV18 and TRBJ2-5, is NAGVMQNPRHLVRRRGQEARLRCSPMKGHSHVYWYRQLPEEGLKFMVYLQKENIIDESGMPKERFSAEFPKEGPSILRIQQVVRGDSAAYFCASSPDRAKTQYFGPGTRLLVL.

The chain employs TRBV10-1 and TRBJ2-2; possible D gene TRBD1, 6 bases. Germline V gene sequence: CDR1 WNHNN, CDR2 SYGVQD (reference sequence). This CDR3 spans 15 amino acids. Trimming left V 0 bases short and J 5 bases short, with 10 bases between. The DNA of the CDR3 is TGCGCCAGCAGTGAGTCCAGGGGCGGGACCGGGGAGCTGTTTTTT. Translation gives CASSESRGGTGELFF.

This clone was counted a single time. The chain recombines TRBV4-2 with TRBJ1-3, with 9 bases lining up with TRBD1. The CDR3 is 16 residues long. J lost 4 bases, V lost 2 bases, and 6 bases had no gene match. Germline V lookup: CDR1 LGHNA, CDR2 YNFKEQ. CDR3 sequence: CASSQMGQGEGNTIYF. CDR3 sequence (DNA): TGTGCCAGCAGCCAAATGGGACAGGGAGAAGGAAACACCATATATTTT.

This chain connects TRBV19 to TRBJ1-1, with 7 bases aligning to TRBD1. The junction had 12 bases not matched to a gene; V was cut back by 2 bases and J by 6 bases. CDR1 and CDR2 (germline): LNHDA, SQIVND (reference sequence). The CDR3 covers 16 residues. This CDR3 reads CASSIYAGQRPAEAFF. The CDR3 coding sequence is TGTGCCAGTAGTATATATGCGGGACAGCGACCCGCTGAAGCTTTCTTT.

The chain carries TRBV30 and TRBJ2-3, with 8 bases fitting TRBD2. There are 15 residues in the CDR3. With 4 bases clipped from V and 2 bases from J, the junction kept 8 bases outside the gene matches. Per the germline V gene, CDR1 is GTSNPN and CDR2 is SVGIG (reference sequence). CDR3: CAWKGAGVTTDTQYF. CDR3 coding DNA: TGTGCCTGGAAGGGAGCGGGGGTCACCACAGATACGCAGTATTTT.